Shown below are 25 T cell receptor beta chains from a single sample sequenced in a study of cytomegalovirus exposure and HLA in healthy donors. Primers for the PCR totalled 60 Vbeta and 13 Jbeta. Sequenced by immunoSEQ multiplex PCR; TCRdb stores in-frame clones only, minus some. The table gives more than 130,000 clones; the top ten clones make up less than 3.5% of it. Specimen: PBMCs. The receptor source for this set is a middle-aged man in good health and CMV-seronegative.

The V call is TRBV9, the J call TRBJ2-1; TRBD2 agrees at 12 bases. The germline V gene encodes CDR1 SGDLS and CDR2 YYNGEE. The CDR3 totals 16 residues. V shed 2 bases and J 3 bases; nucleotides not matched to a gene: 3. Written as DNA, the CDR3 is TGTGCCAGCAGCGTTCTAGCGGGGGGGATCTACAATGAGCAGTTCTTC. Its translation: CASSVLAGGIYNEQFF.

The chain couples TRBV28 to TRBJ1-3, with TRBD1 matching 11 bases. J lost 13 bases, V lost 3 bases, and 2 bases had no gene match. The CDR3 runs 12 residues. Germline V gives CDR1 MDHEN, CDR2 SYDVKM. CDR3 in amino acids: CASSLGQGVIYF. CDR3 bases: TGTGCCAGCAGTTTGGGACAGGGGGTAATATATTTT.

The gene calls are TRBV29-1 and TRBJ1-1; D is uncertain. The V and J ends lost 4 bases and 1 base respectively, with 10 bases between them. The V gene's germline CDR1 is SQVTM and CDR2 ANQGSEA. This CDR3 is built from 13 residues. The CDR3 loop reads CSVVSGQNTEAFF. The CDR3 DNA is TGCAGCGTTGTTTCAGGCCAGAACACTGAAGCTTTCTTT.

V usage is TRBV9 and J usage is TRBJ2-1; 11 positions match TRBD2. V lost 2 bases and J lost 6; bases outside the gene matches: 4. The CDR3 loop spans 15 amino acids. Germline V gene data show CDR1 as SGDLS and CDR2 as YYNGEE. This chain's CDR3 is CASSVTSGGVNEQFF. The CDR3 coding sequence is TGTGCCAGCAGCGTCACTAGCGGGGGCGTCAATGAGCAGTTCTTC.

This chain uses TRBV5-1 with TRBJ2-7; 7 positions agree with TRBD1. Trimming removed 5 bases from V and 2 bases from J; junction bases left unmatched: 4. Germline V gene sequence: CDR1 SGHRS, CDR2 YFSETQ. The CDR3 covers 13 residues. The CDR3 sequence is CASSPGQPYEQYF. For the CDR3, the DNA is TGCGCCAGCAGTCCGGGACAGCCCTACGAGCAGTACTTC.

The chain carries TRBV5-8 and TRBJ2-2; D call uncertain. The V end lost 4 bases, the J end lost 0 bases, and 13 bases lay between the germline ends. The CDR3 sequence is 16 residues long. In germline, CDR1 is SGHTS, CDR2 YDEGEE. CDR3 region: CASSRDIKPNTGELFF. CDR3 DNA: TGTGCCAGCAGCCGAGACATAAAGCCGAACACCGGGGAGCTGTTTTTT.

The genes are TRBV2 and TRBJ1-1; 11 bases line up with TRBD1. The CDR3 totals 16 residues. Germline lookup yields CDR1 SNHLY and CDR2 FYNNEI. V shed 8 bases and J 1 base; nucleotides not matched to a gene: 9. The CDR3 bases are TGTGCCAGCGCCGGGACAGGGGGTTTTCGGAACACTGAAGCTTTCTTT. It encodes CASAGTGGFRNTEAFF.

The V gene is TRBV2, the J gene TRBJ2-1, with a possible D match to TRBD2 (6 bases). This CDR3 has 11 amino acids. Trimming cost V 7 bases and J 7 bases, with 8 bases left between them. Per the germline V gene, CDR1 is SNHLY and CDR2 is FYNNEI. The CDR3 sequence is CASTGENEQFF. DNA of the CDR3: TGTGCCAGCACGGGGGAGAATGAGCAGTTCTTC. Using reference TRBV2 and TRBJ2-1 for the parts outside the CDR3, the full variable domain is EPEVTQTPSHQVTQMGQEVILRCVPISNHLYFYWYRQILGQKVEFLVSFYNNEISEKSEIFDDQFSVERPDGSNFTLKIRSTKLEDSAMYFCASTGENEQFFGPGTRLTVL.

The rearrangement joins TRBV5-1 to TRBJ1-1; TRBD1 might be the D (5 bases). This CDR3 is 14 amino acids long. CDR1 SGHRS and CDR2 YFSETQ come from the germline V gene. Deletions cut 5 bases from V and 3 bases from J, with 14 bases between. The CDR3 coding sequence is TGCGCCAGCAGTCGGGGGGAGAGGGACACTGAAGCTTTCTTT. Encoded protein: CASSRGERDTEAFF. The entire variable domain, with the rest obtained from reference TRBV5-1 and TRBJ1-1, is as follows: KAGVTQTPRYLIKTRGQQVTLSCSPISGHRSVSWYQQTPGQGLQFLFEYFSETQRNKGNFPGRFSGRQFSNSRSEMNVSTLELGDSALYLCASSRGERDTEAFFGQGTRLTVV.

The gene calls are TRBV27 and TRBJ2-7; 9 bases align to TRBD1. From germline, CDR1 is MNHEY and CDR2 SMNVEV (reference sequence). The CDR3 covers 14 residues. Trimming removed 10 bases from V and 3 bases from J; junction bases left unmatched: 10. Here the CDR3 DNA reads TGTGCCATCCTGGGACAGGGCTTTCTCTACGAGCAGTACTTC. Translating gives CAILGQGFLYEQYF.

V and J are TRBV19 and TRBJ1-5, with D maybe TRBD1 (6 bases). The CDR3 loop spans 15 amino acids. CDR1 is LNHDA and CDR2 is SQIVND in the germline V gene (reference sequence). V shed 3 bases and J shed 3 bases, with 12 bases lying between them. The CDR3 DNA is TGTGCCAGTAGTATTTTACAGGGTAACAATCAGCCCCAGCATTTT. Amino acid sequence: CASSILQGNNQPQHF.

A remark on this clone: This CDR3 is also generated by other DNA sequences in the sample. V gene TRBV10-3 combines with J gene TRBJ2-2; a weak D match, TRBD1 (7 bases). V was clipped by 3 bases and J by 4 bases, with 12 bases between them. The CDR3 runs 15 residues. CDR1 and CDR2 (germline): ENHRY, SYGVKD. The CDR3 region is CAISERQGGTGELFF. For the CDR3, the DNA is TGTGCCATCAGTGAAAGACAGGGAGGCACCGGGGAGCTGTTTTTT.

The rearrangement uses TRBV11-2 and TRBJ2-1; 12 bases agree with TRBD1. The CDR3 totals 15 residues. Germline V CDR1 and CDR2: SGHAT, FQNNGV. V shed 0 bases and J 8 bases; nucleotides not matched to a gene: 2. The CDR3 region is CASSLEGTGGYEQFF. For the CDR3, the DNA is TGTGCCAGCAGCTTAGAGGGGACAGGGGGCTATGAGCAGTTCTTC. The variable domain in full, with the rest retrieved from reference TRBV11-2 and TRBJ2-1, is EAGVAQSPRYKIIEKRQSVAFWCNPISGHATLYWYQQILGQGPKLLIQFQNNGVVDDSQLPKDRFSAERLKGVDSTLKIQPAKLEDSAVYLCASSLEGTGGYEQFFGPGTRLTVL.

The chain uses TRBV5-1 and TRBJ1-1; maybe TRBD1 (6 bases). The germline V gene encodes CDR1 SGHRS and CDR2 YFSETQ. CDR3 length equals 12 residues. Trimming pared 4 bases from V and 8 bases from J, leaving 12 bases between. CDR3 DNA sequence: TGCGCCAGCAGCGACGACAGGAGAGAAGCTTTCTTT. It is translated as CASSDDRREAFF. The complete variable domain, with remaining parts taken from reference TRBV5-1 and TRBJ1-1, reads KAGVTQTPRYLIKTRGQQVTLSCSPISGHRSVSWYQQTPGQGLQFLFEYFSETQRNKGNFPGRFSGRQFSNSRSEMNVSTLELGDSALYLCASSDDRREAFFGQGTRLTVV.

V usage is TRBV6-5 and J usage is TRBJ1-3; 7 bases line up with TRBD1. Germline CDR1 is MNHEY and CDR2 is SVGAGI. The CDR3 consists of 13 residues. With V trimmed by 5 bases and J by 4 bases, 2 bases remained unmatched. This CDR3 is CASSQGVGNTIYF. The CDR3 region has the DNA TGTGCCAGCAGTCAGGGGGTGGGAAACACCATATATTTT.

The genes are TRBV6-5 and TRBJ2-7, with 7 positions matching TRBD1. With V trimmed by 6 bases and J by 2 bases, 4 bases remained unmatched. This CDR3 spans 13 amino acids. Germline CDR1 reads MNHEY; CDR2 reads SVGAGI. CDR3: CASRKGAPYEQYF. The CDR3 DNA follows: TGTGCCAGCAGGAAGGGGGCCCCCTACGAGCAGTACTTC.

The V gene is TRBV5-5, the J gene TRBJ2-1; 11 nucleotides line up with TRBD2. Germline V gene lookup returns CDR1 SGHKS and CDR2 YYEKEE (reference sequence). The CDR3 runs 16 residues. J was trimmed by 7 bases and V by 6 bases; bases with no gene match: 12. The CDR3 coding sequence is TGTGCCAGCACCCGTTCCTTTAGCGGGGGGGAGAATGAGCAGTTCTTC. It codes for CASTRSFSGGENEQFF.

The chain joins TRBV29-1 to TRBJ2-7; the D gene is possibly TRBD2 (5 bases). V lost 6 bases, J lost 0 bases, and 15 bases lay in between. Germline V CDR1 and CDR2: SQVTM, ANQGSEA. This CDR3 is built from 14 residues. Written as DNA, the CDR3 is TGCAGCGTCACGATCGGACGGGGCTCCTACGAGCAGTACTTC. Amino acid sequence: CSVTIGRGSYEQYF.

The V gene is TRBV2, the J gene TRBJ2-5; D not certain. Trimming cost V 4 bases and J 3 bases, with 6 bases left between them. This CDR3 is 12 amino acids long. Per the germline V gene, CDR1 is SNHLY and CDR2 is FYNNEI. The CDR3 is CASSVQKETQYF. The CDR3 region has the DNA TGTGCCAGCAGTGTTCAGAAAGAGACCCAGTACTTC.

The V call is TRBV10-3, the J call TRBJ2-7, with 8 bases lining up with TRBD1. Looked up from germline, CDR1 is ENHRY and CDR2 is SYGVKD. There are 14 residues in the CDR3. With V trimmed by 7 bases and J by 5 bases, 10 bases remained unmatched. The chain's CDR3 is CAITEDRDENEQYF. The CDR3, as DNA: TGTGCCATCACCGAGGACAGGGATGAGAACGAGCAGTACTTC.

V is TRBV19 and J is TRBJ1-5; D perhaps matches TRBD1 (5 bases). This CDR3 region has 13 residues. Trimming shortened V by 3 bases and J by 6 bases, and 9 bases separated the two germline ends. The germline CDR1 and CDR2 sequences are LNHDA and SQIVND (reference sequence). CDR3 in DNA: TGTGCCAGTAGTATCAGGGTAGTTCAGCCCCAGCATTTT. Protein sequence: CASSIRVVQPQHF.

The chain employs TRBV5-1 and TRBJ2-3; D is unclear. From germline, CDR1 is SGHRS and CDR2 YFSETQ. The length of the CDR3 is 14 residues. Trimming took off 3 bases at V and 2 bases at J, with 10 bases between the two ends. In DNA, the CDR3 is TGCGCCAGCAGCTCTGCGAATCCCACAGATACGCAGTATTTT. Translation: CASSSANPTDTQYF.

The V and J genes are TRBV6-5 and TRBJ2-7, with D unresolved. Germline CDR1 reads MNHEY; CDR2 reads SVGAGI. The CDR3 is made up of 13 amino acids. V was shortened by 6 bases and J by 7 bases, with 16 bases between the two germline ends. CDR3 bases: TGTGCCAGCAGCTCTTCCCACTGGCGGGAGCAGTACTTC. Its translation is CASSSSHWREQYF.

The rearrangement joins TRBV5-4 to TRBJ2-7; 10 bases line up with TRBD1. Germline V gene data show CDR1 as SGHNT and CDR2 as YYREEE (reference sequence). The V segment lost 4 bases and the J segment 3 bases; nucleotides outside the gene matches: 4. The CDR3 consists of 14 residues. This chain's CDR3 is CASSQTGGGYEQYF. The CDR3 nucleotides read TGTGCCAGCAGCCAGACAGGGGGCGGCTACGAGCAGTACTTC. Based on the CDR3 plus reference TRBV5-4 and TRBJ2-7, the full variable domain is ETGVTQSPTHLIKTRGQQVTLRCSSQSGHNTVSWYQQALGQGPQFIFQYYREEENGRGNFPPRFSGLQFPNYSSELNVNALELDDSALYLCASSQTGGGYEQYFGPGTRLTVT.

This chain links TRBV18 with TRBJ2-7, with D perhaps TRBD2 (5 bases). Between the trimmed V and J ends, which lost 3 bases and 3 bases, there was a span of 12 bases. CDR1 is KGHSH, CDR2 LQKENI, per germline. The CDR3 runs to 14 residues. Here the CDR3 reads CASSPELGGYEQYF. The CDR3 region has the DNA TGTGCCAGCTCACCGGAACTAGGAGGCTACGAGCAGTACTTC.